This TCR beta chain was documented in a study of cytomegalovirus exposure and HLA in healthy donors. Across the study: The roughly 660 first-cohort repertoires shared a platform with the 130 or so validation repertoires, as reported in a later analysis.

Study results and caveats: Per published reports, the classifier diagnosed cytomegalovirus status with high specificity and sensitivity. Generally TCR sequences proved uncommon, though certain public TCRs appeared in numerous donors. According to the study, 160 or so TCR beta chains were cytomegalovirus-associated.

The method was immunoSEQ multiplex PCR; TCRdb's version includes in-frame clones alone and lacks a portion of them. The sample holds over 150,000 clones, around 84% seen once. With regard to this clone: Its antigen is as yet unknown.

The CDR3 extends over 14 amino acids. V gave up 5 bases and J gave up 7 bases; unmatched junction bases: 7. Germline CDR1 is SGHTA and CDR2 is FQGNSA. The source material was PBMCs. This TCR came from a human donor in good health. The V gene is TRBV7-2, the J gene TRBJ2-3; 9 bases align to TRBD1. The CDR3 DNA reads TGTGCCAGCAGCGTTACAGGGGGCGCGAATACGCAGTATTTT. This sequence encodes CASSVTGGANTQYF.